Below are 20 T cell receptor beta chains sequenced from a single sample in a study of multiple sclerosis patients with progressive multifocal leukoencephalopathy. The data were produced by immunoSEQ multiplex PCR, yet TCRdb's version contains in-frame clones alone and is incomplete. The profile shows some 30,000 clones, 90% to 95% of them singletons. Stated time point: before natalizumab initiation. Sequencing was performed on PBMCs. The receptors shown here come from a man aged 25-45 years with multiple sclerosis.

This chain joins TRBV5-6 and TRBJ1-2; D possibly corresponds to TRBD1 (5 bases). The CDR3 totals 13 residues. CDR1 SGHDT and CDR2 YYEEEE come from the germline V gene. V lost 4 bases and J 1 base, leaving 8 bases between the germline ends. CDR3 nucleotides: TGTGCCAGCAGCCCCCAGGGTAACTATGGCTACACCTTC. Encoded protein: CASSPQGNYGYTF.

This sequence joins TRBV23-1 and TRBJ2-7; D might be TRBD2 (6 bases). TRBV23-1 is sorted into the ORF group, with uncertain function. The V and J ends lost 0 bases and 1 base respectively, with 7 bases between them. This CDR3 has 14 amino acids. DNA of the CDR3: TGCGCCAGCAGTCAATCGGGGGGTTCCTACGAGCAGTACGTC. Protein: CASSQSGGSYEQYV.

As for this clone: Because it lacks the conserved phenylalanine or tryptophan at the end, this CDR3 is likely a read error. This chain's CDR3 is CASSFLAGNEKLFL. CDR3 DNA: TGTGCCAGCAGCTTTTTAGCCGGTAATGAAAAACTGTTTCTT. The V gene is TRBV7-9, the J gene TRBJ1-4; D is unclear. CDR1 and CDR2 (germline): SEHNR, FQNEAQ (reference sequence). V shed 3 bases and J shed 4 bases, with 9 bases lying between them. CDR3 length: 14 amino acids.

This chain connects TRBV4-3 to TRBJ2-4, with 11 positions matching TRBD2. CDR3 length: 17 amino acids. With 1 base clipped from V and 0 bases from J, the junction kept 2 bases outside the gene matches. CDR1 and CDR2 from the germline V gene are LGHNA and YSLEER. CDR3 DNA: TGCGCCAGCAGCCAAGGACTAGCGGGAATAGCCAAAAACATTCAGTACTTC. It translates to CASSQGLAGIAKNIQYF.

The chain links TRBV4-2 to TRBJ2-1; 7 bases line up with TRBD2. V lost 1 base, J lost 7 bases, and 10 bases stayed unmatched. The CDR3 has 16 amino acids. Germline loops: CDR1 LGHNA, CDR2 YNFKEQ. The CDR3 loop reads CASSQGVSGIGNEQFF. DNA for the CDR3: TGTGCCAGCAGCCAAGGTGTAAGCGGGATAGGTAATGAGCAGTTCTTC.

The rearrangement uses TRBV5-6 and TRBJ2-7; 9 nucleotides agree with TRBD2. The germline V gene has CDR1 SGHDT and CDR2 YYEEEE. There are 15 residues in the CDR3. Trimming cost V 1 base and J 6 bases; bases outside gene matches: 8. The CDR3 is CASSLTLAGAREQYV. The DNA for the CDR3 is TGTGCCAGCAGCTTGACCTTAGCGGGAGCTCGCGAGCAGTACGTC.

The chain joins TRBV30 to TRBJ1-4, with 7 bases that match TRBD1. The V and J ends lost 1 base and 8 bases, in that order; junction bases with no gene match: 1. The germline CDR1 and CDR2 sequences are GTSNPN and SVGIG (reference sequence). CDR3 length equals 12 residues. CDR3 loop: CAWSGQGEKLFF. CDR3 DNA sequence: TGTGCCTGGAGTGGACAGGGCGAAAAACTGTTTTTT.

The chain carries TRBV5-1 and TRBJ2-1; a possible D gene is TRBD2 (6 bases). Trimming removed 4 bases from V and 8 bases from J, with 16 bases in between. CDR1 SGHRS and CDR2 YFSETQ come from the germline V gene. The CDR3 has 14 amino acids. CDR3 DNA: TGCGCCAGCAGCCTATTAGTCGGGAGCGATGAGCAGTTCTTC. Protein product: CASSLLVGSDEQFF.

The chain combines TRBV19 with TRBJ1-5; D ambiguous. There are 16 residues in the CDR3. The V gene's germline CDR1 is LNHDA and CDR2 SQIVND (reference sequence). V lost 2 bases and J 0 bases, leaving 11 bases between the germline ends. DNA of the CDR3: TGTGCCAGTAGTATATCAGGCCCTTATAGCAATCAGCCCCAGCATTTT. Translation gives CASSISGPYSNQPQHF.

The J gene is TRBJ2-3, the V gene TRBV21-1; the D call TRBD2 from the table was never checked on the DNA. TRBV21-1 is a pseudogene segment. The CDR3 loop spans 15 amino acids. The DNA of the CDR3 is TGTGCCAGCACCCCACCCGATACTAACACAGATACGCAGTATTTT. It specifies CASTPPDTNTDTQYF.

The CDR3 DNA is TGTGCCAGTACCCCCTCCGGGAACGGTCTCTATGGCTACACCTTC. It yields the protein CASTPSGNGLYGYTF. This rearrangement joins TRBV19 to TRBJ1-2; D is ambiguous. Trimming cost V 7 bases and J 4 bases, with 19 bases left between them. The germline CDR1 and CDR2 sequences are LNHDA and SQIVND (reference sequence). The CDR3 length is 15 residues.

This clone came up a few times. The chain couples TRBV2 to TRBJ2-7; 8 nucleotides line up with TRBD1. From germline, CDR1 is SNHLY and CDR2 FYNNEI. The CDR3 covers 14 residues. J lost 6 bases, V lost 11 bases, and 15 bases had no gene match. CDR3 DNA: TGTGCCGGGGTACTACAGGGGGGCTCGGGCGAGCAGTACTTC. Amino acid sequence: CAGVLQGGSGEQYF.

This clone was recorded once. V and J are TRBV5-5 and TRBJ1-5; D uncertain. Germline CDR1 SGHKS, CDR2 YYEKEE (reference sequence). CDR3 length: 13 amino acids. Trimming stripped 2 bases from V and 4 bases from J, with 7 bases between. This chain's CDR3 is CASSFDGNQPQHF. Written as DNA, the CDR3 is TGTGCCAGCAGCTTTGACGGGAATCAGCCCCAGCATTTT.

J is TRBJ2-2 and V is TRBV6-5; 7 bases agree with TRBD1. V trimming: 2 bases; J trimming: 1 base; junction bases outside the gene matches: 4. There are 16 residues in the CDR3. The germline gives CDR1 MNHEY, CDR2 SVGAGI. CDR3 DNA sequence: TGTGCCAGCAGTTACCAAACAGGGGAGAACACCGGGGAGCTGTTTTTT. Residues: CASSYQTGENTGELFF.

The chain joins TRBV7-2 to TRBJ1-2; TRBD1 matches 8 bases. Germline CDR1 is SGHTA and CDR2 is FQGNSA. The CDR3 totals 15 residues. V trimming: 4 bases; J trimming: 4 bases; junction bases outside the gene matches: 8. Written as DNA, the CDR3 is TGTGCCAGCAGCTCTCAGGGGGCGCGGAGCTATGGCTACACCTTC. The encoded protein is CASSSQGARSYGYTF.

The CDR3 spells CASSRRTSGGNEQFF. In nucleotides, the CDR3 is TGTGCCAGTAGTCGTCGGACTAGCGGGGGAAATGAGCAGTTCTTC. This chain uses TRBV19 with TRBJ2-1, with 13 bases that match TRBD2. Germline V gene lookup returns CDR1 LNHDA and CDR2 SQIVND (reference sequence). The CDR3 is 15 amino acids. Unmatched junction bases numbered 5, after V lost 5 bases and J lost 7 bases.

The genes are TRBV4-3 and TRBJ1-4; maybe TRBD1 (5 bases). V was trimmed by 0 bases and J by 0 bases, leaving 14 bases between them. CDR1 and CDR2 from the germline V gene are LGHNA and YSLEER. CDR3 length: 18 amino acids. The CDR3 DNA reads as TGCGCCAGCAGCCAAGATTCGCCAGGGTCAGCAACTAATGAAAAACTGTTTTTT. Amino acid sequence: CASSQDSPGSATNEKLFF.

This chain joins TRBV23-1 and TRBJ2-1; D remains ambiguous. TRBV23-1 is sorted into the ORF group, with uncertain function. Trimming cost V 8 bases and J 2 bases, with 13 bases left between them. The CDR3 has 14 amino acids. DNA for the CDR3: TGCGCCAGCGAATGGGGAATCACCTACAATGAGCAGTTCTTC. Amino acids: CASEWGITYNEQFF.

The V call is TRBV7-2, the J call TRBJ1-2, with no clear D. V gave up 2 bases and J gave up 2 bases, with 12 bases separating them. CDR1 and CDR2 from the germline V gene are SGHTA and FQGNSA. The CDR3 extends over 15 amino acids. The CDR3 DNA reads TGTGCCAGCAGCTTAAGAACCGGCGGGAACTATGGCTACACCTTC. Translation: CASSLRTGGNYGYTF.

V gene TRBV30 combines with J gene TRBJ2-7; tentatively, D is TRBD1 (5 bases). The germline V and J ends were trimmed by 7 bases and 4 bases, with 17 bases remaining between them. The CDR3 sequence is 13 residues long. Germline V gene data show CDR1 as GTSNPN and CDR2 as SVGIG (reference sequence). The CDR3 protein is CASRAGSLYEQYF. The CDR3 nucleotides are TGTGCCTCCAGGGCAGGCTCACTATACGAGCAGTACTTC. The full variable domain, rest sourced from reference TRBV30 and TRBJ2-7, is SQTIHQWPATLVQPVGSPLSLECTVEGTSNPNLYWYRQAAGRGLQLLFYSVGIGQISSEVPQNLSASRPQDRQFILSSKKLLLSDSGFYLCASRAGSLYEQYFGPGTRLTVT.